This T cell receptor (beta chain) was recorded in a study of radiotherapy plus CTLA-4 blockade in lung cancer. Study-wide results and caveats: How blood T cell clones changed early, along with interferon-beta, reportedly forecast response best. Among blood TCR repertoires after radiotherapy plus ipilimumab, tumor-derived clones expanded.

Points on this clone: Antigen specificity is unknown.

Trimming removed 3 bases from V and 10 bases from J, with 17 bases in between. CDR3 length equals 14 residues. CDR1 and CDR2 (germline): MNHNS, SASEGT. Assay used: immunoSEQ multiplex PCR; TCRdb lists only in-frame clones, some missing. The sample has more than 90,000 clones, more than 65% seen once. The sequence derives from a human donor with non-small cell lung cancer who had a partial response to radiotherapy plus ipilimumab. The gene calls are TRBV6-1 and TRBJ2-3; tentatively, D is TRBD1 (6 bases). The sample was peripheral blood, taken from a patient treated with radiotherapy plus ipilimumab. CDR3 amino acids: CASSDTQGIRAQYF. The CDR3 region has the DNA TGTGCCAGCAGTGACACACAGGGTATTAGGGCGCAGTATTTT.